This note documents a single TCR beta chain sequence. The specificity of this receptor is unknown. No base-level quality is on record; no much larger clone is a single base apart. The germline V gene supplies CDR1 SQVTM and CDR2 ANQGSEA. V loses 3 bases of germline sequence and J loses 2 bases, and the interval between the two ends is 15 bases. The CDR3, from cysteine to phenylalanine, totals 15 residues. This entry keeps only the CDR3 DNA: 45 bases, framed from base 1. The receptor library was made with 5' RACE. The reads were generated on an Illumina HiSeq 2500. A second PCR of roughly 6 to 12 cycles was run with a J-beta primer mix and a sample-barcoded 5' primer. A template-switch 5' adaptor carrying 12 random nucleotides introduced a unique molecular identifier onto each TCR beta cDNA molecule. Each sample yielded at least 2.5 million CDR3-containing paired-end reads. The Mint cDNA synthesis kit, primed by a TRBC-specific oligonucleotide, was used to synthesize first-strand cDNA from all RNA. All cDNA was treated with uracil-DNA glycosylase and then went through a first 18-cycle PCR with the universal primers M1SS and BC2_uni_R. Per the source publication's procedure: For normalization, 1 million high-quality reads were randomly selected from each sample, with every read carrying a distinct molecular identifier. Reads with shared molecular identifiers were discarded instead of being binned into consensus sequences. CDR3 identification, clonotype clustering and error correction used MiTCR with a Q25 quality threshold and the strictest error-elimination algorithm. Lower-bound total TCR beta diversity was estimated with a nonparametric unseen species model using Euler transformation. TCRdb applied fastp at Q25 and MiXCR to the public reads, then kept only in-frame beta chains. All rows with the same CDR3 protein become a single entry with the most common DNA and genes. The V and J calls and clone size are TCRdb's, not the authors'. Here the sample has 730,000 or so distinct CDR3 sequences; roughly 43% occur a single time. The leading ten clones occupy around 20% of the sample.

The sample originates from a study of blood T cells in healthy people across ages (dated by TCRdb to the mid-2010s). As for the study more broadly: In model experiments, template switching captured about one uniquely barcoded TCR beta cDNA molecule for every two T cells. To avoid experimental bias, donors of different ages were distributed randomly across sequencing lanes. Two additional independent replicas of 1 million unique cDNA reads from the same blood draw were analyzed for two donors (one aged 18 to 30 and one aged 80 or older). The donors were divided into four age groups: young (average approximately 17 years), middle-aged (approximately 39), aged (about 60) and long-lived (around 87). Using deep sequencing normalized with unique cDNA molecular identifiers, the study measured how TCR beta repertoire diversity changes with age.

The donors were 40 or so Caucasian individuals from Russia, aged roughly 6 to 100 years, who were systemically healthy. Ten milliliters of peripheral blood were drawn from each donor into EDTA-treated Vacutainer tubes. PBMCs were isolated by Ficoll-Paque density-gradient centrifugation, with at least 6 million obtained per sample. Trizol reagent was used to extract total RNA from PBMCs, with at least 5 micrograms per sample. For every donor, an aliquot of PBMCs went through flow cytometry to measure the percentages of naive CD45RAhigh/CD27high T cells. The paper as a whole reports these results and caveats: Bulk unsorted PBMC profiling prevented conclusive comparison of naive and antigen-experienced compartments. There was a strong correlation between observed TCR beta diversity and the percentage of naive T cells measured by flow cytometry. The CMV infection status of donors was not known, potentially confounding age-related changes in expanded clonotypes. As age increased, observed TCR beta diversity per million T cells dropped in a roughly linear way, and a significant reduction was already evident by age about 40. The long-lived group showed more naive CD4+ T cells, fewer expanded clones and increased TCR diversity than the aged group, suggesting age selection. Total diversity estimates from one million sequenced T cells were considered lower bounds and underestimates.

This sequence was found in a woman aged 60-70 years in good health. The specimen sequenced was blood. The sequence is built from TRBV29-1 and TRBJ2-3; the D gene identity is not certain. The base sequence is TGCAGCGTTGATGTCGGTGGCAGCCCCACAGATACGCAGTATTTT. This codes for CSVDVGGSPTDTQYF.